The T cell receptor (beta chain) described here comes from a study of blood T cells in healthy people across ages. Then a second PCR, running about 7 to 11 cycles, was carried out with a sample-barcoded 5' primer and a J-beta primer mix. TCRdb itself ran the 5' RACE reads through MiXCR, one entry per CDR3 protein. The sample records hundreds of thousands of distinct CDR3 sequences, approximately 21% being singletons. This clonotype was seen a handful of times. Per the germline V gene, CDR1 is MDHEN and CDR2 is SYDVKM. The V gene lost 6 bases and the J gene lost 5 bases, with 20 bases spanning the gap. CDR3 length: 16 amino acids. Donation came from healthy Caucasian individuals in Russia who were aged about 6 to 95.

The sequenced sample consisted of blood. The sequence derives from a man aged 70-80 years in good health. The V call is TRBV28, the J call TRBJ2-4; possibly TRBD1 for D (6 bases). In DNA, the CDR3 is TGTGCCAGCAGCTCAGGGGCCCTGGGTAGACAAAACATTCAGTACTTC. Protein: CASSSGALGRQNIQYF. Filled out from reference TRBV28 and TRBJ2-4, the complete variable domain reads DVKVTQSSRYLVKRTGEKVFLECVQDMDHENMFWYRQDPGLGLRLIYFSYDVKMKEKGDIPEGYSVSREKKERFSLILESASTNQTSMYLCASSSGALGRQNIQYFGAGTRLSVL.